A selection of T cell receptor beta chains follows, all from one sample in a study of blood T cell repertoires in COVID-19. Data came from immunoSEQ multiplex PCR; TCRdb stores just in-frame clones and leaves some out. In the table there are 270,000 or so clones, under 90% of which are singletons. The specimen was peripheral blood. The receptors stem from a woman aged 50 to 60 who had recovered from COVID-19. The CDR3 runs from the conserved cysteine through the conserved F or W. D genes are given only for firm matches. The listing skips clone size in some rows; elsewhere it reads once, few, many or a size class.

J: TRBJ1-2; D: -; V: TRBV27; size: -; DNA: TGTGCCAGCAGTCTCGGGACTACCACCGGCGGCTACACCTTC; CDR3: CASSLGTTTGGYTF
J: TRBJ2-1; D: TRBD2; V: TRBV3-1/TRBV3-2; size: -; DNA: TGTGCCAGCAGCCCCGCGAGGACTAGCGGGGCCTCCTACAATGAGCAGTTCTTC; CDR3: CASSPARTSGASYNEQFF
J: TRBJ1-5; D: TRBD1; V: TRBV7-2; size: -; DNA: TGTGCCAGCAGCCCCGGACAGGGAAGCCAGCCCCAGCATTTT; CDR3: CASSPGQGSQPQHF
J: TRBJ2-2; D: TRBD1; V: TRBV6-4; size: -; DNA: TGTGCCAGCAGCCGGACAGGGGACAACACCGGGGAGCTGTTTTTT; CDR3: CASSRTGDNTGELFF
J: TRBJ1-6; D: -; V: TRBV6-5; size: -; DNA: TGTGCCAGCAGCCTAGGACGGGGGAATTCACCCCTCCACTTT; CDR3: CASSLGRGNSPLHF
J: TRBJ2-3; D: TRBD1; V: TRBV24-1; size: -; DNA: TGTGCCACCAGTGATTTCAGGCCGGCAGGGGGAGGCACAGATACGCAGTATTTT; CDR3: CATSDFRPAGGGTDTQYF
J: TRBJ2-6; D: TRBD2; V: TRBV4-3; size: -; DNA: TGCGCCAGCAGCCAAGATGGGGAGGGGACGGGGGCCAACGTCCTGACTTTC; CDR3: CASSQDGEGTGANVLTF
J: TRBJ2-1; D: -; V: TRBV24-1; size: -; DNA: TGTGCCACCAGTGATTTGGGCGGCGCTTTTGGAAGGAATGAGCAGTTCTTC; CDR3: CATSDLGGAFGRNEQFF
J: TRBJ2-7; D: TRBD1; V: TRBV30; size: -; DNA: TGTGCCTGGAGTGGGGAAGGGACAGATATCTACGAGCAGTACTTC; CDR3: CAWSGEGTDIYEQYF
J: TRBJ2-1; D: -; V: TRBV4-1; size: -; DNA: TGCGCCAGCAGCCCCCCTCGGGGTGAGCAGTTCTTC; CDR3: CASSPPRGEQFF
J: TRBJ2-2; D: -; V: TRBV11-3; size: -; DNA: TGTGCCAGCAGCTTTGGAGGCACCGGGGAGCTGTTTTTT; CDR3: CASSFGGTGELFF
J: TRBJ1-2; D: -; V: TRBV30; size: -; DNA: TGTGCCTGGAGAGACATACGGCCCTATGGCTACACCTTC; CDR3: CAWRDIRPYGYTF
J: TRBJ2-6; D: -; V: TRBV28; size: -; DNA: TGTGCCAGCACAGTTGGCTCTGGGGCCAACGTCCTGACTTTC; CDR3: CASTVGSGANVLTF
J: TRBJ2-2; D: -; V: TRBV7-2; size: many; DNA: TGTGCCAGCAGCGCATCCGGGTCGAACACCGGGGAGCTGTTTTTT; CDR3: CASSASGSNTGELFF
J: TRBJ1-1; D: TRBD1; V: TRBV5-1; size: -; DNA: TGCGCCAGCAGCCAACAAACCACAGGGGGTACAGAAGCTTTCTTT; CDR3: CASSQQTTGGTEAFF
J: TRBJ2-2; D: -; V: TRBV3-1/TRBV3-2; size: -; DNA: TGTGCCAGCACTCCTCGGGGGGCATTATCCGGGGAGCTGTTTTTT; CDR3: CASTPRGALSGELFF
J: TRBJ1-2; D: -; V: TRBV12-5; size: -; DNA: TGTGCTAGTGGATCTGGACAGCCTCAAGGCTATGGCTACACCTTC; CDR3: CASGSGQPQGYGYTF
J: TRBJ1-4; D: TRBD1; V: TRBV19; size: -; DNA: TGTGCCAGTAGGGAACAGGGGGCTTCTAGGGAAAAACTGTTTTTT; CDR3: CASREQGASREKLFF
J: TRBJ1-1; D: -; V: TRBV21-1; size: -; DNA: TGTGCCAGCAGCAAAGGAAGGGAGGTGGCCTTTGAAGCTTTCTTT; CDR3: CASSKGREVAFEAFF
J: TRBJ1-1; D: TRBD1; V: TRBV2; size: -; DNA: TGTGCCAGCAGTGACACAGGGGAGAACACTGAAGCTTTCTTT; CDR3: CASSDTGENTEAFF
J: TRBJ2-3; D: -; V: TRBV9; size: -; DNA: TGTGCCAGCAGCGTAACCGGGACTAGCACAGATACGCAGTATTTT; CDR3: CASSVTGTSTDTQYF
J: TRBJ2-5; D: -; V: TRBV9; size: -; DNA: TGTGCCAGCAGCCCCGGAGCGAGGAGAGAGACCCAGTACTTC; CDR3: CASSPGARRETQYF
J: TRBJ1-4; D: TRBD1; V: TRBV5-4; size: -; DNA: TGTGCCAGCAGCTTGCAAGACAGGGCGGCGGGTGAAAAACTGTTTTTT; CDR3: CASSLQDRAAGEKLFF
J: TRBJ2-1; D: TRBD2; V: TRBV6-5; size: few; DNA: TGTGCCAGCAGTCCTGGGACTAGCGTTCGCGAGCAGTTCTTC; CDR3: CASSPGTSVREQFF
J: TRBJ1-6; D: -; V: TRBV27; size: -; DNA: TGTGCCAGCAGTTTGGCGGGACTGGATTCACCCCTCCACTTT; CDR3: CASSLAGLDSPLHF
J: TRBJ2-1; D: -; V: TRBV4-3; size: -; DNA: TGCGCCAGCAGCCAAGCCCCGGGGGAGCGGGCGGGCAATGAGCAGTTCTTC; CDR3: CASSQAPGERAGNEQFF
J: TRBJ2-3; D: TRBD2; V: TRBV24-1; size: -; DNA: TGTGCCACCAGGGGCGGGGGATACACAGATACGCAGTATTTT; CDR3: CATRGGGYTDTQYF
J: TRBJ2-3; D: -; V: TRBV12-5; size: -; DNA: TGTGCTAGTGGAGGATTCATCAGGGTATATAATTGCACAGATACGCAGTATTTT; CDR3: CASGGFIRVYNCTDTQYF
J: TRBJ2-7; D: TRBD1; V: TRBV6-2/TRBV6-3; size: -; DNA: TGTGCCAGCAGTTACTCGACAGGGGCCCCATACGAGCAGTACTTC; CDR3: CASSYSTGAPYEQYF
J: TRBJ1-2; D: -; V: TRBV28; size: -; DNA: TGTGCCAGCAGTATAAACCAGGTCAATTATGGCTACACCTTC; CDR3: CASSINQVNYGYTF
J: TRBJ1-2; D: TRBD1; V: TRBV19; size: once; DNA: TGTGCCAGTACACCCCTGGGACAGGGATCCCCCACTAACTATGGCTACACCTTC; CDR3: CASTPLGQGSPTNYGYTF
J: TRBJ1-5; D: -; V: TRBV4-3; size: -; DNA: TGCGCCAGCAGCCAACAGGGGAATCAGCCCCAGCATTTT; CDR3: CASSQQGNQPQHF
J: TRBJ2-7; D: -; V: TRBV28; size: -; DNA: TGTGCCAGCAGTGAGGACAGCCCCTACGAGCAGTACTTC; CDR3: CASSEDSPYEQYF
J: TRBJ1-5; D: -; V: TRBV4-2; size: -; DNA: TGTGCCAGCAGCCGTACAAGTCAGGGGAATCAGCCCCAGCATTTT; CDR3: CASSRTSQGNQPQHF
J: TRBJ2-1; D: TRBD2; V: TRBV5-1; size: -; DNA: TGCGCCACCTCGGAAAGCGGGGGCCCCTACAATGAGCAGTTCTTC; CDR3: CATSESGGPYNEQFF
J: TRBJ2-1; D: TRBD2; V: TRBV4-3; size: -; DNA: TGCGCCAGCAGCCAACTCGCGGGACTAGAATACAATGAGCAGTTCTTC; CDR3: CASSQLAGLEYNEQFF